Listed here are 8 T cell receptor beta chains from one sample, sequenced in a study of siplizumab effects on memory and regulatory T cells. Libraries were prepared by immunoSEQ multiplex PCR; TCRdb keeps only in-frame clonotypes and omits some of them. This repertoire shows approximately 100,000 clones, around 90% found once; its top ten account for less than 0.85%. Sequencing was carried out using Tregs sorted from blood. These receptors were obtained from a human donor in good health.

The J gene is TRBJ2-7, the V gene TRBV10-3; D gene uncertain. Trimming took 4 bases from V and 7 from J, leaving 20 bases between them. From germline, CDR1 is ENHRY and CDR2 SYGVKD. The CDR3 is 15 amino acids. CDR3 residues: CAISVAGPLLGEQYF. The CDR3 bases are TGTGCCATCAGTGTGGCAGGCCCCCTACTGGGAGAGCAGTACTTC.

The chain combines TRBV10-1 with TRBJ1-1; D gene unclear. This CDR3 spans 13 amino acids. Germline-derived CDR1 and CDR2 are WNHNN and SYGVQD (reference sequence). Trimming left V 6 bases short and J 1 base short, with 9 bases between. The DNA of the CDR3 is TGCGCCAGCAGACAGACCCAGAACACTGAAGCTTTCTTT. Translation: CASRQTQNTEAFF.

This sequence joins TRBV13 and TRBJ2-1, with TRBD1 matching over 11 bases. This CDR3 has 16 amino acids. From germline, CDR1 is PRHDT and CDR2 FYEKMQ (reference sequence). After removal of 3 bases from V and 2 bases from J, the junction contained 3 bases not matched to a gene. CDR3 DNA sequence: TGTGCCAGCAGCTTGGGGGGACAGGGGGCCTACAATGAGCAGTTCTTC. Encoded protein: CASSLGGQGAYNEQFF.

The chain is built from TRBV6-1 and TRBJ2-2; tentative D call: TRBD1 (6 bases). The germline V and J ends were trimmed by 6 bases and 2 bases, with 10 bases remaining between them. CDR1 and CDR2 (germline): MNHNS, SASEGT. CDR3 length: 14 amino acids. CDR3 region: CASSPDRNTGELFF. CDR3 sequence (DNA): TGTGCCAGCAGCCCGGACAGAAACACCGGGGAGCTGTTTTTT.

V is TRBV5-6 and J is TRBJ2-5, with 9 nucleotides matching TRBD2. V was pared by 4 bases and J by 2 bases, with 3 bases of the junction left unmatched. Germline CDR1 reads SGHDT; CDR2 reads YYEEEE. CDR3 length: 14 amino acids. The CDR3 region has the DNA TGTGCCAGCAGCATCCTAGCGGGGCAAGAGACCCAGTACTTC. Its translation: CASSILAGQETQYF.

The chain joins TRBV5-6 to TRBJ1-2, with 7 bases fitting TRBD1. Losses at the gene ends were 1 base for V and 7 bases for J; bases not matched to a gene: 7. The germline gives CDR1 SGHDT, CDR2 YYEEEE. This CDR3 spans 14 amino acids. Written as DNA, the CDR3 is TGTGCCAGCAGCTTGATTGGGACAGCCTTTGGCTACACCTTC. Its protein is CASSLIGTAFGYTF.

The CDR3 here is CASSPSVTGGFGEQFF. As DNA, the CDR3 is TGTGCCAGCTCGCCATCTGTAACAGGGGGCTTCGGGGAGCAGTTCTTC. This chain uses TRBV18 with TRBJ2-1, with TRBD1 matching 9 bases. Germline V gene data show CDR1 as KGHSH and CDR2 as LQKENI. The V segment lost 6 bases and the J segment 10 bases; nucleotides outside the gene matches: 16. The CDR3 consists of 16 residues.

The CDR3 here is CASSPRQREGTGELFF. The CDR3, as DNA: TGTGCCAGCTCACCACGACAGCGGGAGGGCACCGGGGAGCTGTTTTTT. This rearrangement joins TRBV18 to TRBJ2-2, with TRBD2 matching 10 bases. CDR1 KGHSH and CDR2 LQKENI come from the germline V gene. The CDR3 covers 16 residues. V was clipped by 1 base and J by 4 bases; unmatched bases: 3.